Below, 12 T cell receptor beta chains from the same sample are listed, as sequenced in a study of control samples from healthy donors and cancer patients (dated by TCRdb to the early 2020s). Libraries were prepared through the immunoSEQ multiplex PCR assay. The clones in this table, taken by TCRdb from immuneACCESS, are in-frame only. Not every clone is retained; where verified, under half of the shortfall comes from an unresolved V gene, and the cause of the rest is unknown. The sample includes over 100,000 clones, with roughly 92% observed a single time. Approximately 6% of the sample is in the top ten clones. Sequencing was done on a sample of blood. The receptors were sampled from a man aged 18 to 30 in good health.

The CDR3 loop reads CASSPGGEQFF. The CDR3 bases are TGTGCCAGCAGCCCGGGGGGTGAGCAGTTCTTC. This chain connects TRBV3-1 (or the pseudogene TRBV3-2) to TRBJ2-1; 7 positions agree with TRBD2. Germline-derived CDR1 and CDR2 are LGHDT and YNNKEL (reference sequence). This CDR3 is built from 11 residues. V gave up 4 bases and J gave up 9 bases; unmatched junction bases: 0.

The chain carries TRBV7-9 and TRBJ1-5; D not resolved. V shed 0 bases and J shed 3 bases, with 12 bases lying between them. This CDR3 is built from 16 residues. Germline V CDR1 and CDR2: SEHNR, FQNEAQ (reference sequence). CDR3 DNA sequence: TGTGCCAGCAGCTTAGCGCGGTTTCAAGACAATCAGCCCCAGCATTTT. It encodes CASSLARFQDNQPQHF.

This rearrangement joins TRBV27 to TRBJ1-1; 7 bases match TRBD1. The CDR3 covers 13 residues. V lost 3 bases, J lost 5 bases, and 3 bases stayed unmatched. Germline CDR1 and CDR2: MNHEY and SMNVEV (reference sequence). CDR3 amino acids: CASSLTGITEAFF. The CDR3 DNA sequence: TGTGCCAGCAGTTTGACAGGGATTACTGAAGCTTTCTTT.

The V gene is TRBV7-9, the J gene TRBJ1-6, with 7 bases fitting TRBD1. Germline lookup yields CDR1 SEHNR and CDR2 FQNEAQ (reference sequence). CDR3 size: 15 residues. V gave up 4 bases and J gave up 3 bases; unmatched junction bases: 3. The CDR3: CASSSDRNYNSPLHF. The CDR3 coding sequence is TGTGCCAGCAGCTCGGACAGGAACTATAATTCACCCCTCCACTTT.

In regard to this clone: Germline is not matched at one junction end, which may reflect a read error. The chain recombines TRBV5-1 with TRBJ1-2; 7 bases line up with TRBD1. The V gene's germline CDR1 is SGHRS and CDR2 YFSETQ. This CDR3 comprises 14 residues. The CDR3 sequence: CVSSLWTGGEGYTF. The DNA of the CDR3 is TGCGTCAGCAGCTTGTGGACAGGCGGGGAGGGCTACACCTTC.

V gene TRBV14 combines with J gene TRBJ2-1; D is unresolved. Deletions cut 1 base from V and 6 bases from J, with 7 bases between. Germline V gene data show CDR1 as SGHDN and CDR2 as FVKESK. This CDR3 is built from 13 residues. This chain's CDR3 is CASSQGHANEQFF. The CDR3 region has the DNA TGTGCCAGCAGCCAAGGGCACGCCAATGAGCAGTTCTTC.

The DNA of the CDR3 is TGTGCCAGCAGTAGGGGACTAGCGGAACCCTACAATGAGCAGTTCTTC. This gives the protein CASSRGLAEPYNEQFF. The chain is built from TRBV28 and TRBJ2-1, with TRBD2 identical over 11 bases. The germline V gene has CDR1 MDHEN and CDR2 SYDVKM. The CDR3 is made up of 16 amino acids. J lost 2 bases, V lost 5 bases, and 5 bases had no gene match.

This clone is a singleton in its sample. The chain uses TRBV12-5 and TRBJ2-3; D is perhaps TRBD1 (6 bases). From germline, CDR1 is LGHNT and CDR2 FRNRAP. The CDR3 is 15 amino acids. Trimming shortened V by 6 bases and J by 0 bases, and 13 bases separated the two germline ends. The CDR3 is CASGWTAPSTDTQYF. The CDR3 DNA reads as TGTGCTAGTGGCTGGACAGCTCCTAGCACAGATACGCAGTATTTT.

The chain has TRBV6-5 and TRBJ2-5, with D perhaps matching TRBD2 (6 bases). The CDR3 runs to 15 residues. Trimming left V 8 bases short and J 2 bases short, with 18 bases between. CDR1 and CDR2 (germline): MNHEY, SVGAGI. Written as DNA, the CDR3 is TGTGCCAGCCTCATCACGGGGGTGGATCAAGAGACCCAGTACTTC. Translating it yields CASLITGVDQETQYF.

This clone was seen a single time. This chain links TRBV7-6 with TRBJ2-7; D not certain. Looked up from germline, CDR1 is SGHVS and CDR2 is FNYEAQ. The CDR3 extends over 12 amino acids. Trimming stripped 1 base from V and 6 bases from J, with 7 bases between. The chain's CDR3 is CASSLVGREQYF. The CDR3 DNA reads TGTGCCAGCAGCTTAGTTGGACGCGAGCAGTACTTC.

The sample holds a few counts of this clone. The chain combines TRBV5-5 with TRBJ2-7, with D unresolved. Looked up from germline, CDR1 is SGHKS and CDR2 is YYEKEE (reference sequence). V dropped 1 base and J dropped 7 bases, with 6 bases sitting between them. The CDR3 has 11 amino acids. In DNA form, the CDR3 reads TGTGCCAGCAGCTTGTATCGAGAGCAGTACTTC. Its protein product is CASSLYREQYF.

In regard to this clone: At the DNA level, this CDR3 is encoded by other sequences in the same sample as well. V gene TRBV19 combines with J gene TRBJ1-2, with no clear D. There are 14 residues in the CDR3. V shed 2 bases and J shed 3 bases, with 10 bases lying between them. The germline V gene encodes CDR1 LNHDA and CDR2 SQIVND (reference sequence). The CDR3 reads CASSISGVDYGYTF. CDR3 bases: TGTGCCAGTAGTATAAGCGGGGTCGACTATGGCTACACCTTC.